The clone carrying this TCR beta chain was counted only a few times. Its specificity is unknown. TCR beta CDR3 region amplification was performed from RNA transcripts. First-round RT-PCR with HTBI primers amplified the TCR CDR3 region. TCRdb called the multiplex PCR reads again in MiXCR, with one record for every CDR3 protein. The sample includes under 350,000 distinct CDR3 sequences, about 18% of them seen just once. The study defined stable Graves' hyperthyroidism as no ophthalmopathy progression within 18 months. Disease duration under 2 months; hyperthyroidism patients were aged 18 to 65. This sample was taken from a study of T cells in Graves' hyperthyroidism and ophthalmopathy. Points from the study as a whole: Most thyroid clonotypes with frequency above 0.001 were detected in blood.

Trimming took 7 bases from V and 3 from J, leaving 19 bases between them. CDR1 SGHRS and CDR2 YFSETQ come from the germline V gene. There are 15 residues in the CDR3. The specimen sequenced was blood. The genes are TRBV5-1 and TRBJ1-1; possibly TRBD1 for D (6 bases). The sequence was collected from a woman aged 45-65 years with Graves' hyperthyroidism. This chain's CDR3 is CASSPGGGEDTEAFF. In DNA form, the CDR3 reads TGCGCCAGCTCTCCGGGGGGGGGCGAAGACACTGAAGCTTTCTTT.